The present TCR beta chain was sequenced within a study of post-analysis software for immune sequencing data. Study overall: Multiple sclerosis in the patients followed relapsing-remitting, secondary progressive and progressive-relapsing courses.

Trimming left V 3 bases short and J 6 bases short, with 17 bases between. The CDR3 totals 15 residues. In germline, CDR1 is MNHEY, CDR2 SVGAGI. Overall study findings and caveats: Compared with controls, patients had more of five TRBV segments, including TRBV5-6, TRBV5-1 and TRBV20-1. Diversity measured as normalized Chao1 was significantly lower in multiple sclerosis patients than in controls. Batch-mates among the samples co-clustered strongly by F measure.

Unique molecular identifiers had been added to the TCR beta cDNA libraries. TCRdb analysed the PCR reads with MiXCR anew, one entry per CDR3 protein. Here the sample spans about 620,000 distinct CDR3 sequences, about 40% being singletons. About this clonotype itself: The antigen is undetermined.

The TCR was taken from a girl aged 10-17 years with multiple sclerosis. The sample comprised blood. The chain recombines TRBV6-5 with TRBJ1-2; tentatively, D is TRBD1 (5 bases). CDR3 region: CASSYFGSLGDGYTF. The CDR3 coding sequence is TGTGCCAGCAGTTATTTCGGGAGTTTAGGGGATGGCTACACCTTC.